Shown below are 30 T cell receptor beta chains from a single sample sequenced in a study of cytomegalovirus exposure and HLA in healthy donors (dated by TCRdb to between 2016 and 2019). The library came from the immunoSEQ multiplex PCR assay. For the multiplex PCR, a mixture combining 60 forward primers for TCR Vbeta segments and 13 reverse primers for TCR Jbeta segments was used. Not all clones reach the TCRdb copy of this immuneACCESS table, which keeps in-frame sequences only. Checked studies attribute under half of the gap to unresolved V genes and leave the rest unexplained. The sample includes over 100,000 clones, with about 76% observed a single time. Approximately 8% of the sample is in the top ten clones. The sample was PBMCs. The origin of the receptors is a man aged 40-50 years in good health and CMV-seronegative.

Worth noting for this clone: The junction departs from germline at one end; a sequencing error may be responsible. The CDR3 nucleotides read TGCGCCAGCAGGCAAGCCCTAAGGGGCCACACAGATACGCAGTATTTT. As protein: CASRQALRGHTDTQYF. The V and J genes are TRBV4-1 and TRBJ2-3; D might be TRBD1 (5 bases). In germline, CDR1 is MGHRA, CDR2 YSYEKL. This CDR3 has 16 residues.

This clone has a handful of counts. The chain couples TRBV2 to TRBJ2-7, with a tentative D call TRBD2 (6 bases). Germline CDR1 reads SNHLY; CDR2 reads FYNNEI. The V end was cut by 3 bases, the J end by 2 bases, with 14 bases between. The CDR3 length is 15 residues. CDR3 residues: CASSELAAIPYEQYF. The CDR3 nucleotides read TGTGCCAGCAGTGAGTTAGCGGCGATACCCTACGAGCAGTACTTC.

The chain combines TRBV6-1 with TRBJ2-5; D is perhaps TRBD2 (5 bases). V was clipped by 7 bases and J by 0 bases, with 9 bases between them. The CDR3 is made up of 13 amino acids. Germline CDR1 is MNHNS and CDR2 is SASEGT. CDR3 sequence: CASTQTNQETQYF. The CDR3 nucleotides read TGTGCCAGCACTCAGACTAACCAAGAGACCCAGTACTTC.

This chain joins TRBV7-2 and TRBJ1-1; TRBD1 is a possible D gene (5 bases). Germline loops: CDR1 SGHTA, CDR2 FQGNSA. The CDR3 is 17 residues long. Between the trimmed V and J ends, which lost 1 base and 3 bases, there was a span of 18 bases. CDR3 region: CASSLEGVVLSHTEAFF. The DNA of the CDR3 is TGTGCCAGCAGCTTAGAAGGGGTCGTATTATCGCACACTGAAGCTTTCTTT.

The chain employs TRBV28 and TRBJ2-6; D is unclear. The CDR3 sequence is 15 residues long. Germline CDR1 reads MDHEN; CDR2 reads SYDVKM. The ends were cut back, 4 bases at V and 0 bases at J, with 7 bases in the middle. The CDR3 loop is CASSSPGSGANVLTF. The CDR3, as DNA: TGTGCCAGCAGTTCGCCAGGCTCTGGGGCCAACGTCCTGACTTTC.

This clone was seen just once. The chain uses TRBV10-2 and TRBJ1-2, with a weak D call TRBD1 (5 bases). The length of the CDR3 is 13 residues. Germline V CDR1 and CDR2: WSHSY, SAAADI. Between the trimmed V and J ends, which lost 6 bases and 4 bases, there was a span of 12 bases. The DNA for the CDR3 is TGCGCCAGCAGAAGCGGGACCCTCTATGGCTACACCTTC. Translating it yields CASRSGTLYGYTF.

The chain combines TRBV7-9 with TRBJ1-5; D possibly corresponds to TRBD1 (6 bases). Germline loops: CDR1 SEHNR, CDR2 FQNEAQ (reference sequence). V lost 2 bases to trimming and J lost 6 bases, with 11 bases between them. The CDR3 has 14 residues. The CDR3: CASSLLGAGQPQHF. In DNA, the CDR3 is TGTGCCAGCAGCTTATTGGGGGCGGGTCAGCCCCAGCATTTT.

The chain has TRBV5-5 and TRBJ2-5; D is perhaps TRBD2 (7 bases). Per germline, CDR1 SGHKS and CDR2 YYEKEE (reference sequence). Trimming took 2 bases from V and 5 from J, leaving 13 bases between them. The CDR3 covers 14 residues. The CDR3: CASSFRTAGETQYF. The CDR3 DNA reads TGTGCCAGCAGCTTCCGGACAGCGGGGGAGACCCAGTACTTC.

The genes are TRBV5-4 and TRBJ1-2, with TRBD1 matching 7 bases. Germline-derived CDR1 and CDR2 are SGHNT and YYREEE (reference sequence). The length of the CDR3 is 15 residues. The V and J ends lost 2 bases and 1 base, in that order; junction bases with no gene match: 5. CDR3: CASSFNRGSNYGYTF. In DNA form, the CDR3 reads TGTGCCAGCAGCTTTAACAGGGGAAGTAACTATGGCTACACCTTC.

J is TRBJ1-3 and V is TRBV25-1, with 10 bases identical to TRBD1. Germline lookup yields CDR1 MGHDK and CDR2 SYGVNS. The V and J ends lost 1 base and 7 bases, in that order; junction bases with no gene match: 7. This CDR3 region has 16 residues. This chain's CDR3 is CASSESEGQGMNTIYF. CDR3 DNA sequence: TGTGCCAGCAGTGAATCGGAGGGACAGGGGATGAACACCATATATTTT.

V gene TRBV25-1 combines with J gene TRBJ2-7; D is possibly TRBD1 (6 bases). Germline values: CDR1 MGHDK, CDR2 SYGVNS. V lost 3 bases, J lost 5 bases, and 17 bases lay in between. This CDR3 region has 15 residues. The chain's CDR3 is CASSDRTGRSHEQYF. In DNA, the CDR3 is TGTGCCAGCAGTGATCGAACAGGGCGGTCCCACGAGCAGTACTTC.

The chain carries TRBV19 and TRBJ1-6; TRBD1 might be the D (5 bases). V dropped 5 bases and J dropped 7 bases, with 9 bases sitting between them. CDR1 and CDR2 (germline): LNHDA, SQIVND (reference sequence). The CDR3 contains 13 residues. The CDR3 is CASSWRGNSPLHF. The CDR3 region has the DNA TGTGCCAGTAGTTGGAGGGGAAATTCACCCCTCCACTTT.

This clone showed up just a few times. CDR3 residues: CASSQTITGSGNIQYF. The DNA for the CDR3 is TGTGCCAGCAGCCAGACGATCACAGGGTCCGGAAACATTCAGTACTTC. The chain uses TRBV4-2 and TRBJ2-4, with D possibly TRBD1 on 6 matching bases. V was pared by 3 bases and J by 6 bases, with 18 bases between. CDR1 is LGHNA and CDR2 is YNFKEQ in the germline V gene. The CDR3 extends over 16 amino acids.

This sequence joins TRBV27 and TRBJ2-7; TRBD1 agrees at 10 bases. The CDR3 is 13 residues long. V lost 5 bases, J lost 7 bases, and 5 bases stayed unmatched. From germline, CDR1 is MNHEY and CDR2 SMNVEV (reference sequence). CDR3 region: CASSRQGAREQYF. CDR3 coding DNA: TGTGCCAGCAGTCGACAGGGGGCGCGTGAGCAGTACTTC.

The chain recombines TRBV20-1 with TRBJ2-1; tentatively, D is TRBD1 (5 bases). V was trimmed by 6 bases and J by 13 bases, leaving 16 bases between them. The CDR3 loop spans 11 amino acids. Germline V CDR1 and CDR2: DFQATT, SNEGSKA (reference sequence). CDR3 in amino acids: CSASHRPGQFF. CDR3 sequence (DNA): TGCAGTGCCTCCCACAGGCCCGGACAGTTCTTC.

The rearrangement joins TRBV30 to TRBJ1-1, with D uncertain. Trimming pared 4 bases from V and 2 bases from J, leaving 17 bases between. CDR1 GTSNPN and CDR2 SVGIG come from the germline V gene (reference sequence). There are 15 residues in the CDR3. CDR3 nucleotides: TGTGCCTGGAAAAGGGAGGGTGGGATTAACACTGAAGCTTTCTTT. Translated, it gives CAWKREGGINTEAFF.

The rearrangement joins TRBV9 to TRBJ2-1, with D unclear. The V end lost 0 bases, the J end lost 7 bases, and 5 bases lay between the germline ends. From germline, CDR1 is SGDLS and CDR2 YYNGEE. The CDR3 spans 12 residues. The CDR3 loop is CASSVGLNEQFF. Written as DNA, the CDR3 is TGTGCCAGCAGCGTAGGGCTGAATGAGCAGTTCTTC.

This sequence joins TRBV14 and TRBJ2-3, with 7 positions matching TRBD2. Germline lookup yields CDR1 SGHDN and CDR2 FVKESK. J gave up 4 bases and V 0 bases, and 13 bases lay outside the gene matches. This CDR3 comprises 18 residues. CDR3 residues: CASSQDRAGVPLADTQYF. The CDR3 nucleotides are TGTGCCAGCAGCCAAGATCGGGCGGGGGTCCCGTTAGCAGATACGCAGTATTTT.

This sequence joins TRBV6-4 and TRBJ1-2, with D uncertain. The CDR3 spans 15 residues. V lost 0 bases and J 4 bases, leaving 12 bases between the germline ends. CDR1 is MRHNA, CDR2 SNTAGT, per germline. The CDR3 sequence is CASSDSAGYGYGYTF. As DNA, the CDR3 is TGTGCCAGCAGTGACTCGGCCGGGTACGGCTATGGCTACACCTTC.

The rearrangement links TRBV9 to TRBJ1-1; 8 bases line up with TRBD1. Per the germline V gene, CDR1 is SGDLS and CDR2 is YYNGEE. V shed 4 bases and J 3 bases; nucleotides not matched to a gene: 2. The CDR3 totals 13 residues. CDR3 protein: CASSKDRDTEAFF. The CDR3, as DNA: TGTGCCAGCAGCAAGGACAGGGACACTGAAGCTTTCTTT.

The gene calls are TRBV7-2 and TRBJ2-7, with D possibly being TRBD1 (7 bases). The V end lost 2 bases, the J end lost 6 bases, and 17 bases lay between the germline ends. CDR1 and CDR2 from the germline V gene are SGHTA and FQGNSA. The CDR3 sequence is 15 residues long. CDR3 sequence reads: CASSLPGQGGFEQYF. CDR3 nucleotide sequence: TGTGCCAGCAGCTTACCCGGGCAGGGGGGTTTCGAGCAGTACTTC.

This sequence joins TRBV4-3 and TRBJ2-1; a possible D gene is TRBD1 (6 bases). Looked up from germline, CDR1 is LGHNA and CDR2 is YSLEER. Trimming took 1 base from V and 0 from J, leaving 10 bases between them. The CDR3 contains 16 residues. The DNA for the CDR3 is TGCGCCAGCAGCCAAGGCGGCAGGGGCTCCTACAATGAGCAGTTCTTC. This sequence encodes CASSQGGRGSYNEQFF.

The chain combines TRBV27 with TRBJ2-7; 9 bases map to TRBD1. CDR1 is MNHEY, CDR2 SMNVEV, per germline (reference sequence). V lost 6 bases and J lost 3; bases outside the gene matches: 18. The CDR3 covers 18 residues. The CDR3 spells CASRLSGTSTGGGYEQYF. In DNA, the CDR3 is TGTGCCAGCAGGCTTTCGGGTACTTCGACAGGGGGTGGCTACGAGCAGTACTTC.

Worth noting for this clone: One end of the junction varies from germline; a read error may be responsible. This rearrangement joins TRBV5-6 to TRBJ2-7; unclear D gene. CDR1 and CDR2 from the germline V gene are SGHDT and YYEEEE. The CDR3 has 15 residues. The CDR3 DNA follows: TGTTCCAGCAGCTTGGACGGGTCCCCCTCCTACGAGCAGTACTTC. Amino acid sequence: CSSSLDGSPSYEQYF.

The CDR3 is CASSPGQRGLSSYNEQFF. CDR3 in DNA: TGCGCCAGCAGCCCGGGGCAGCGGGGACTAAGCTCCTACAATGAGCAGTTCTTC. V is TRBV4-1 and J is TRBJ2-1; 7 nucleotides line up with TRBD2. With 4 bases clipped from V and 0 bases from J, the junction kept 12 bases outside the gene matches. The CDR3 is 18 residues long. CDR1 is MGHRA, CDR2 YSYEKL, per germline.

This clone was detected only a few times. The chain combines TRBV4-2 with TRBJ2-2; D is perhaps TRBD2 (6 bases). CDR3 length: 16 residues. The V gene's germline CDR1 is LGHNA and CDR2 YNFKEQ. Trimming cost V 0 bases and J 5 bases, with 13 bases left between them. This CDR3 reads CASSQDPRRGTGELFF. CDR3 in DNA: TGTGCCAGCAGCCAAGATCCTCGGCGGGGAACCGGGGAGCTGTTTTTT.

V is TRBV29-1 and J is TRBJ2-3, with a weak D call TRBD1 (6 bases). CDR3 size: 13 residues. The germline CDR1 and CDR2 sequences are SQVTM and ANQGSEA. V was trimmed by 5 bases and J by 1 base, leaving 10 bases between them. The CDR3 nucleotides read TGCAGCGTTACCAGGGGCGGCACAGATACGCAGTATTTT. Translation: CSVTRGGTDTQYF.

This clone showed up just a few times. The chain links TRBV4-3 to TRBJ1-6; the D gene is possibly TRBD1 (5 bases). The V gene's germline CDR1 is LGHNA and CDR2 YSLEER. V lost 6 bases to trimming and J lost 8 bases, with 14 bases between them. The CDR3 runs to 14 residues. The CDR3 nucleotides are TGCGCCAGCAGTCGGACGGGAGGGGATTCACCCCTCCACTTT. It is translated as CASSRTGGDSPLHF.

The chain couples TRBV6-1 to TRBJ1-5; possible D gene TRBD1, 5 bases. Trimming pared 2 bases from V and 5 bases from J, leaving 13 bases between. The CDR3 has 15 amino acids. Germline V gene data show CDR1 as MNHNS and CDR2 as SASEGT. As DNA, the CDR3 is TGTGCCAGCAGTGAATCGGACAATCTATATCAGCCCCAGCATTTT. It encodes CASSESDNLYQPQHF.

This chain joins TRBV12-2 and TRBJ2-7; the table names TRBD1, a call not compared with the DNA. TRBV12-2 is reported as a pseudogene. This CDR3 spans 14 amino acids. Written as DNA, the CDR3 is TGTGCAAGTCGCTTAGCTCACAGGACGGTTGAGCAGTACTTC. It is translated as CASRLAHRTVEQYF.